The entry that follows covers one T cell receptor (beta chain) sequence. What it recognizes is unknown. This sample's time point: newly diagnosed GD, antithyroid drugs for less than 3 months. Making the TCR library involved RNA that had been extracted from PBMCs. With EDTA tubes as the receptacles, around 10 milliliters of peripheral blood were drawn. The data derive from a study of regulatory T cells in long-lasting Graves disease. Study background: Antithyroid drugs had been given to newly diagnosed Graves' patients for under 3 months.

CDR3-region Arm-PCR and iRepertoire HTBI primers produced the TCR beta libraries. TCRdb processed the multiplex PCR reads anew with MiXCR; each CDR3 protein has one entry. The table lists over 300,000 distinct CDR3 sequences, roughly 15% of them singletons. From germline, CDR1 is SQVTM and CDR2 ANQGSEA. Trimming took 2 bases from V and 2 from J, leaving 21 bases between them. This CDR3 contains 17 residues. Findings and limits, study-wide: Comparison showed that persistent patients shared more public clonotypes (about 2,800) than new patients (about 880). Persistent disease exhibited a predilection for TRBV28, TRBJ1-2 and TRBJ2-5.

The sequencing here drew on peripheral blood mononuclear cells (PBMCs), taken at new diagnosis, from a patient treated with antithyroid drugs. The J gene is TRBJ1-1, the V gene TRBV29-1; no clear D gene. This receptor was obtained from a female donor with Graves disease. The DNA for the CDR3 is TGCAGCGTTGAATTTCGTTTAGGGCAGAACGATAACACTGAAGCTTTCTTT. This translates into CSVEFRLGQNDNTEAFF.